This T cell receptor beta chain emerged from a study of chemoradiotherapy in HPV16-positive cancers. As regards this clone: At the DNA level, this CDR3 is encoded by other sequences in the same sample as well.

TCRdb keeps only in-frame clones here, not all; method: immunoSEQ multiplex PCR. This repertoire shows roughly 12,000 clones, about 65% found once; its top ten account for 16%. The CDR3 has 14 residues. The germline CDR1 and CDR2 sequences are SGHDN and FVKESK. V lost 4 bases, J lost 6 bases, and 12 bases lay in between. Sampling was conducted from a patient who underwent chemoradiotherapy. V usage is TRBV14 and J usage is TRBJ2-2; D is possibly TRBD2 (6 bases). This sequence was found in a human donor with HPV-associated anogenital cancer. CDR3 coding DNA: TGTGCCAGCAGCCTATTGGGGGGAGCCGGGGAGCTGTTTTTT. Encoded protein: CASSLLGGAGELFF. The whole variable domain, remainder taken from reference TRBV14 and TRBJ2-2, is EAGVTQFPSHSVIEKGQTVTLRCDPISGHDNLYWYRRVMGKEIKFLLHFVKESKQDESGMPNNRFLAERTGGTYSTLKVQPAELEDSGVYFCASSLLGGAGELFFGEGSRLTVL.